These T cell receptor beta chains were read from a single sample in a study of shared clonotypes between healthy human individuals. Sequencing was performed with immunoSEQ multiplex PCR; in TCRdb, only in-frame clones are kept and a portion is missing. There are some 2,500,000 clones in the sample; approximately 93% occur only once, and approximately 0.36% lies in the top ten. The sequencing sample was made of naive CD4+ T cells from PBMCs. Receptor source: a man aged 18 to 30 in good health. Some clones in this sample may be carry-over from other donors' samples. Each CDR3 is given with its conserved first and last residue. Fields, in order: V gene, D gene, clone size, J gene, CDR3 protein, CDR3 DNA. The D gene is left open where the match is weak. Part of the rows lack a size; the others show once, few, many or a class for expanded clones.

TRBV18	NA	NA	TRBJ1-1	CASNSQEGRRNTEAFF	TGTGCCAGCAACTCACAGGAGGGGAGAAGGAACACTGAAGCTTTCTTT
TRBV2	NA	once	TRBJ2-3	CASSVAVITDTQYF	TGTGCCAGCTCAGTTGCAGTTATCACAGATACGCAGTATTTT
TRBV6-5	NA	NA	TRBJ1-2	CASSYNGGGTGYTF	TGTGCCAGCAGTTATAACGGGGGGGGAACTGGCTACACCTTC
TRBV5-1	NA	NA	TRBJ2-5	CASSSLGQQETQYF	TGCGCCAGCAGCTCACTCGGACAACAAGAGACCCAGTACTTC
TRBV18	NA	NA	TRBJ2-2	CASSPSGGARTGELFF	TGTGCCAGCTCCCCGTCGGGGGGCGCGAGAACCGGGGAGCTGTTTTTT
TRBV10-3	TRBD1	NA	TRBJ1-2	CAISGTGGASGYTF	TGTGCCATCAGCGGGACAGGGGGCGCGAGTGGCTACACCTTC
TRBV5-6	TRBD2	once	TRBJ2-7	CASSLDGGTSDEQYF	TGTGCCAGCAGCTTGGACGGGGGGACTAGCGACGAGCAGTACTTC
TRBV29-1	NA	NA	TRBJ2-1	CSVGVLRRASYNEQFF	TGCAGCGTTGGGGTATTGAGGCGGGCCTCCTACAATGAGCAGTTCTTC
TRBV29-1	NA	NA	TRBJ1-1	CSVEGRRQVGTEAFF	TGCAGCGTTGAAGGACGGAGACAGGTGGGGACTGAAGCTTTCTTT
TRBV2	NA	NA	TRBJ2-1	CASSVEDNEQFF	TGTGCCAGCAGTGTGGAGGACAATGAGCAGTTCTTC
TRBV5-4	TRBD1	NA	TRBJ1-5	CASSLGTGFDQPQHF	TGTGCCAGCAGCCTGGGGACAGGGTTTGATCAGCCCCAGCATTTT
TRBV28	NA	NA	TRBJ2-3	CASSPDRYTQYF	TGTGCCAGCAGTCCGGACAGATATACGCAGTATTTT
TRBV27	TRBD2	NA	TRBJ2-3	CASSPNPGTSGRWDADTQYF	TGTGCCAGCAGTCCAAATCCCGGGACTAGCGGGAGATGGGACGCAGATACGCAGTATTTT
TRBV7-9	NA	few	TRBJ1-5	CASTEGGQPQHF	TGTGCCAGCACCGAGGGCGGACAGCCCCAGCATTTT
TRBV7-6	NA	NA	TRBJ1-4	CASSLPAGTADEKLFF	TGTGCCAGCAGCTTACCCGCCGGGACGGCCGATGAAAAACTGTTTTTT
TRBV6-5	NA	few	TRBJ2-7	CASRWQGSYEQYF	TGTGCCAGCAGGTGGCAGGGATCCTACGAGCAGTACTTC
TRBV5-6	NA	NA	TRBJ2-5	CASSLVGPSYEETQYF	TGTGCCAGCAGCTTGGTTGGACCCAGTTATGAAGAGACCCAGTACTTC
TRBV7-8	TRBD1	NA	TRBJ2-7	CASSSKTGSEQYF	TGTGCCAGCAGCTCGAAGACAGGGTCCGAGCAGTACTTC
TRBV28	TRBD2	NA	TRBJ2-5	CASTRLAGIQETQYF	TGTGCCAGCACTCGACTAGCGGGGATTCAAGAGACCCAGTACTTC
TRBV5-1	NA	NA	TRBJ1-4	CASSLVAGNEKLFF	TGCGCCAGCAGCTTGGTAGCGGGGAATGAAAAACTGTTTTTT
TRBV7-8	NA	NA	TRBJ2-2	CASSLGTNTGELFF	TGTGCCAGCAGCTTGGGTACCAACACCGGGGAGCTGTTTTTT
TRBV9	TRBD1	NA	TRBJ1-2	CASSVDVQGAIYGYTF	TGTGCCAGCAGCGTAGACGTCCAGGGGGCTATTTATGGCTACACCTTC
TRBV5-1	TRBD1	once	TRBJ1-1	CASSVQGGNTEAFF	TGCGCCAGCAGTGTACAGGGGGGGAACACTGAAGCTTTCTTT
TRBV7-3	NA	NA	TRBJ2-5	CASSLAGNEKTQYF	TGTGCCAGCAGCTTAGCGGGAAATGAGAAGACCCAGTACTTC
TRBV27	NA	NA	TRBJ1-5	CASSDYSNQPQHF	TGTGCCAGCAGTGATTATAGCAATCAGCCCCAGCATTTT
TRBV30	TRBD1	NA	TRBJ2-7	CAWSAPRDRHYEQYF	TGTGCCTGGAGTGCCCCCCGGGACAGGCACTACGAGCAGTACTTC
TRBV19	TRBD1	NA	TRBJ2-1	CASSISGTAIYNEQFF	TGTGCCAGTAGTATATCCGGGACAGCTATCTACAATGAGCAGTTCTTC
TRBV2	NA	NA	TRBJ2-7	CASSDDPSYEQYF	TGTGCCAGCAGTGATGACCCCTCCTACGAGCAGTACTTC
TRBV7-2	NA	NA	TRBJ2-2	CASSPGTVNTGELFF	TGTGCCAGCAGCCCCGGGACGGTGAACACCGGGGAGCTGTTTTTT
TRBV25-1	TRBD1	NA	TRBJ2-1	CASSPVTGLGDEQFF	TGTGCCAGCAGCCCGGTGACAGGGTTGGGAGATGAGCAGTTCTTC
TRBV4-2	TRBD1	NA	TRBJ1-5	CASSQGTGGNHQPQHF	TGTGCCAGCAGCCAAGGGACAGGGGGAAACCATCAGCCCCAGCATTTT
TRBV28	NA	NA	TRBJ1-1	CASSSPGSYTEAFF	TGTGCCAGCAGTTCCCCGGGGTCATACACTGAAGCTTTCTTT
TRBV10-2	NA	NA	TRBJ1-2	CASTKSGTVNGYTF	TGCGCCAGCACAAAATCCGGGACGGTCAATGGCTACACCTTC
TRBV5-6	NA	NA	TRBJ1-2	CAPRDDAYGYTF	TGTGCCCCCCGGGACGATGCCTATGGCTACACCTTC
TRBV28	NA	NA	TRBJ2-1	CASSSPDRRVHEQFF	TGTGCCAGCAGCTCCCCCGACAGGAGGGTGCATGAGCAGTTCTTC
TRBV7-2	TRBD1	once	TRBJ1-2	CASSLVGTGEIYGYTF	TGTGCCAGCAGCTTAGTTGGGACAGGGGAAATCTATGGCTACACCTTC